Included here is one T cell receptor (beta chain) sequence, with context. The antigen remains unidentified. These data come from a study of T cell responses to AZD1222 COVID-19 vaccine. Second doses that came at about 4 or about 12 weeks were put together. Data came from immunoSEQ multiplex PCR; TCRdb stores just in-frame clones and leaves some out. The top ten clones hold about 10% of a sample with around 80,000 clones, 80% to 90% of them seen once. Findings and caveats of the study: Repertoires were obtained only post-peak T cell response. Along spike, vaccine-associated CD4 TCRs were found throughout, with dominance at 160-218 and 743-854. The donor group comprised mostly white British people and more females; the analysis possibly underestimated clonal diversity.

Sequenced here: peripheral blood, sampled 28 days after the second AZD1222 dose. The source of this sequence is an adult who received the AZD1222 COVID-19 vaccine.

CDR3 bases: TGTGCCAGCAGTTTACCCCAGAGGGGCTACACCTTC. As protein: CASSLPQRGYTF. This chain joins TRBV28 and TRBJ1-2, with D uncertain. This CDR3 has 12 residues. Per germline, CDR1 MDHEN and CDR2 SYDVKM. Trimming took off 2 bases at V and 8 bases at J, with 9 bases between the two ends.